This TCR beta chain was sequenced for a study of T-cell memory formation after mild COVID-19. This clonotype has at least ten counts. Each CDR3 protein is one row after TCRdb ran MiXCR on the 5' RACE reads. The sample yields around 160,000 distinct CDR3 sequences, approximately 10% seen once. The CDR3 is made up of 17 amino acids. Trimming removed 6 bases at V and 0 bases at J, with 18 bases between. Germline-derived CDR1 and CDR2 are MNHNY and SVGAGI (reference sequence). V is TRBV6-6 and J is TRBJ1-5, with TRBD1 as a possible D gene (5 bases). The source is a man younger than 30 who had mild COVID-19 (a few samples of this study predate the infection). Cell type and time point are not known. Sequenced material: PBMCs or a T cell subset sorted from them (not recorded which). The CDR3 sequence: CASSLPRDLSSNQPQHF. In nucleotides, the CDR3 is TGTGCCAGCAGCCTCCCCCGGGACTTAAGTAGCAATCAGCCCCAGCATTTT.